This T cell receptor (beta chain) was documented in a study of sequential checkpoint blockade in melanoma. About the study: Randomization was 1:1 between first-line nivolumab→ipilimumab and ipilimumab→nivolumab. Maintenance nivolumab came after either treatment sequence.

Assay used: immunoSEQ multiplex PCR; TCRdb lists only in-frame clones, some missing. The table lists under 40,000 clones, 86% of them singletons. The CDR3 covers 14 residues. Trimming at V came to 1 base and at J to 5 bases, leaving 4 bases not matched to a gene. Germline CDR1 LGHNA, CDR2 YSLEER. Treatment indicated: randomized to nivolumab then ipilimumab (arm A) or the reverse (arm B). Live CD3+CD8+ CD19− CD56− cells were sorted from PBMCs. The chain combines TRBV4-3 with TRBJ1-1; TRBD1 agrees at 7 bases. The TCR comes from a human donor with melanoma. The sequencing here drew on CD8+ T cells sorted from blood (inferred from file names), taken from a patient given nivolumab and ipilimumab in sequence. As DNA, the CDR3 is TGCGCCAGCAGCCAAGCAAGACAGGGTACTGAAGCTTTCTTT. It codes for CASSQARQGTEAFF.